This T cell receptor beta chain was observed in a study of T cell responses to AZD1222 COVID-19 vaccine. Profiled with immunoSEQ multiplex PCR; TCRdb holds only in-frame clones, not every one. The sample comprises about 140,000 clones, 70% to 90% of which are singletons, and just under 3% rests with the top ten. A note on this clone: Its antigen is not identified.

General observations from the study: The breadth and depth of Spike-specific TCRs increased once two AZD1222 doses had been given. Targets within unmutated variant regions were reportedly found for nearly half of spike-specific TCRs. Possibly, clonal diversity was underestimated; donors were largely white British and included more females.

Germline assignment: CDR1 SGDLS and CDR2 YYNGEE. V gave up 2 bases and J gave up 2 bases; unmatched junction bases: 6. The CDR3 sequence is 16 residues long. The gene calls are TRBV9 and TRBJ2-1, with TRBD2 matching over 8 bases. The sample here was peripheral blood, taken on day 0 of AZD1222 vaccination. This receptor was identified in an adult in good health. The CDR3: CASSVGRRGAYNEQFF. The DNA of the CDR3 is TGTGCCAGCAGCGTTGGTAGGCGGGGGGCCTACAATGAGCAGTTCTTC.